Below are 14 T cell receptor beta chains sequenced from a single sample in a study of blood T cell repertoires in COVID-19. The table came from immunoSEQ multiplex PCR; TCRdb's copy has only in-frame clones and leaves some out. The table includes approximately 500,000 clones, roughly 89% detected once. The sequenced material came from peripheral blood. The receptors come from a man in his late teens or twenties with COVID-19, enrolled during active disease.

The V call is TRBV9, the J call TRBJ1-2; D gene uncertain. This CDR3 is 11 amino acids long. Deletions cut 3 bases from V and 5 bases from J, with 5 bases between. Germline V CDR1 and CDR2: SGDLS, YYNGEE. The DNA for the CDR3 is TGTGCCAGCAGCGCGTTTTATGGCTACACCTTC. Encoded protein: CASSAFYGYTF. Full variable domain (rest looked up from reference TRBV9 and TRBJ1-2): DSGVTQTPKHLITATGQRVTLRCSPRSGDLSVYWYQQSLDQGLQFLIQYYNGEERAKGNILERFSAQQFPDLHSELNLSSLELGDSALYFCASSAFYGYTFGSGTRLTVV.

The chain links TRBV7-2 to TRBJ2-3, with TRBD2 matching 8 bases. CDR1 SGHTA and CDR2 FQGNSA come from the germline V gene. V dropped 2 bases and J dropped 4; count of bases not matched to a gene: 5. This CDR3 region has 15 residues. The CDR3 here is CASSLYGGRPDTQYF. DNA of the CDR3: TGTGCCAGCAGCTTATACGGCGGGAGGCCAGATACGCAGTATTTT.

Turning to this clone: The same CDR3 arises from other DNA sequences in this sample as well. This chain's CDR3 is CASSVGLAAKETQYF. CDR3 sequence (DNA): TGTGCCAGCAGCGTAGGGCTAGCGGCGAAAGAGACCCAGTACTTC. V gene TRBV9 combines with J gene TRBJ2-5, with 7 bases that match TRBD2. Trimming removed 0 bases from V and 3 bases from J; junction bases left unmatched: 5. This CDR3 has 15 residues. Germline V gene data show CDR1 as SGDLS and CDR2 as YYNGEE.

The chain is built from TRBV19 and TRBJ2-4, with D perhaps TRBD1 (6 bases). The V gene's germline CDR1 is LNHDA and CDR2 SQIVND (reference sequence). CDR3 length equals 17 residues. Trimming removed 5 bases from V and 4 bases from J, with 21 bases in between. This CDR3 is CASSVTRGTGVKNIQYF. The CDR3 region has the DNA TGTGCCAGTAGTGTAACGAGGGGGACCGGCGTGAAAAACATTCAGTACTTC.

In the case of this clone: In the same sample, other DNA sequences code for this CDR3. The chain links TRBV5-4 to TRBJ2-5; unclear D gene. Trimming left V 2 bases short and J 4 bases short, with 3 bases between. CDR1 is SGHNT and CDR2 is YYREEE in the germline V gene (reference sequence). The CDR3 has 11 residues. The CDR3 is CASSFGETQYF. The DNA of the CDR3 is TGTGCCAGCAGCTTCGGAGAGACCCAGTACTTC.

V is TRBV28 and J is TRBJ2-5, with 7 bases that match TRBD1. With V trimmed by 1 base and J by 5 bases, 4 bases remained unmatched. The CDR3 has 14 amino acids. Germline assignment: CDR1 MDHEN and CDR2 SYDVKM. CDR3 sequence reads: CASSLSQGVETQYF. In nucleotides, the CDR3 is TGTGCCAGCAGTTTATCCCAGGGGGTCGAGACCCAGTACTTC.

The CDR3, as DNA: TGTGCCAGTAGTAGACAGGGGGCTGGAGGGACCGGGGAGCTGTTTTTT. Its protein product is CASSRQGAGGTGELFF. The chain combines TRBV19 with TRBJ2-2, with TRBD1 matching 10 bases. CDR1 and CDR2 from the germline V gene are LNHDA and SQIVND (reference sequence). J gave up 5 bases and V 4 bases, and 7 bases lay outside the gene matches. This CDR3 is 16 amino acids long.

The chain combines TRBV5-8 with TRBJ2-1; the D gene is possibly TRBD1 (6 bases). The CDR3 sequence is 15 residues long. Germline CDR1 reads SGHTS; CDR2 reads YDEGEE. Trimming removed 2 bases at V and 6 bases at J, with 15 bases between. The CDR3 loop reads CASSFQGRVINEQFF. Here the CDR3 DNA reads TGTGCCAGCAGCTTCCAGGGGCGTGTGATCAATGAGCAGTTCTTC.

V gene TRBV2 combines with J gene TRBJ1-4; no firm D call. The germline V and J ends were trimmed by 7 bases and 7 bases, with 22 bases remaining between them. CDR1 is SNHLY and CDR2 is FYNNEI in the germline V gene. The CDR3 extends over 16 amino acids. The DNA of the CDR3 is TGTGCCAGCAAGCTGGGCCTTCCCTCACGGGGTGAAAAACTGTTTTTT. Translated: CASKLGLPSRGEKLFF.

The V call is TRBV15, the J call TRBJ2-3; possibly TRBD2 for D (6 bases). CDR1 is LNHNV and CDR2 is YYDKDF in the germline V gene (reference sequence). The CDR3 is made up of 15 amino acids. The germline V and J ends were trimmed by 1 base and 1 base, with 9 bases remaining between them. The chain's CDR3 is CATSRGGGGTDTQYF. CDR3 DNA sequence: TGTGCCACCAGCAGAGGTGGAGGGGGCACAGATACGCAGTATTTT.

The DNA of the CDR3 is TGTGCCAGCAGCGTCTTGGGGCCAGTCTCCTACAATGAGCAGTTCTTC. This codes for CASSVLGPVSYNEQFF. The chain is built from TRBV5-6 and TRBJ2-1; D perhaps matches TRBD1 (5 bases). This CDR3 comprises 16 residues. V dropped 4 bases and J dropped 0 bases, with 14 bases sitting between them. Per germline, CDR1 SGHDT and CDR2 YYEEEE.

The chain combines TRBV6-1 with TRBJ1-5; a weak D match, TRBD1 (5 bases). The CDR3 is 16 amino acids. CDR1 is MNHNS and CDR2 is SASEGT in the germline V gene. Trimming removed 4 bases from V and 5 bases from J, with 18 bases in between. The CDR3: CASSGVRQGWDQPQHF. The CDR3 DNA follows: TGTGCCAGCAGTGGGGTTAGGCAGGGCTGGGATCAGCCCCAGCATTTT.

The V and J genes are TRBV6-5 and TRBJ1-1; tentative D call: TRBD1 (5 bases). Deletions cut 1 base from V and 8 bases from J, with 8 bases between. The CDR3 spans 12 residues. Germline V gene sequence: CDR1 MNHEY, CDR2 SVGAGI. The CDR3: CASSYWGGEAFF. The CDR3 bases are TGTGCCAGCAGTTACTGGGGGGGAGAAGCTTTCTTT.

This clone was counted once. The rearrangement joins TRBV19 to TRBJ1-4; D is unresolved. CDR1 and CDR2 from the germline V gene are LNHDA and SQIVND (reference sequence). The CDR3 contains 14 residues. V shed 6 bases and J shed 4 bases, with 12 bases lying between them. The CDR3 protein is CASSSGYSNEKLFF. As DNA, the CDR3 is TGTGCCAGTAGCTCGGGGTATAGTAATGAAAAACTGTTTTTT.